These 25 T cell receptor beta chains originate from one sample sequenced in a study of T cell responses to AZD1222 COVID-19 vaccine. TCRdb's table, derived via immunoSEQ multiplex PCR, lists solely in-frame clones and lacks some. The sample yields 80,000 or so clones, 80% to 90% seen once. This sample comprised peripheral blood, obtained 28 days after the second AZD1222 dose. The receptors were gathered from an adult who received the AZD1222 COVID-19 vaccine.

This clone has more than one count but fewer than ten. V is TRBV6-6 and J is TRBJ2-7, with TRBD1 matching 7 bases. Germline CDR1 and CDR2: MNHNY and SVGAGI (reference sequence). V shed 4 bases, J shed 5 bases, and the junction held 8 bases outside the gene matches. This CDR3 has 14 residues. In DNA form, the CDR3 reads TGTGCCAGCAGTTTTGGGTCAGGGGGAGACGAGCAGTACTTC. Translation gives CASSFGSGGDEQYF.

This chain connects TRBV28 to TRBJ2-1, with TRBD1 identical over 8 bases. V shed 8 bases and J 12 bases; nucleotides not matched to a gene: 3. Germline assignment: CDR1 MDHEN and CDR2 SYDVKM. The CDR3 loop spans 10 amino acids. The CDR3 bases are TGTGCCAGCGCCGGGACAGGGCAGTTCTTC. It encodes CASAGTGQFF.

This sequence joins TRBV2 and TRBJ2-7, with 8 nucleotides matching TRBD1. Germline assignment: CDR1 SNHLY and CDR2 FYNNEI. This CDR3 has 13 residues. J was trimmed by 6 bases and V by 3 bases; bases with no gene match: 4. CDR3: CASSDRGLGEQYF. The CDR3 DNA is TGTGCCAGCAGTGACAGGGGGCTAGGCGAGCAGTACTTC.

The chain is built from TRBV5-1 and TRBJ2-7; 8 bases fit TRBD1. The CDR3 totals 14 residues. Germline V CDR1 and CDR2: SGHRS, YFSETQ. The trim removed 1 base at V and 6 bases at J, leaving 6 bases unmatched. The CDR3 DNA follows: TGCGCCAGCAGCTTGAACGGACAGGGCTCCGAGCAGTACTTC. Protein sequence: CASSLNGQGSEQYF.

The J gene is TRBJ1-6, the V gene TRBV30, with D possibly TRBD1 on 6 matching bases. The CDR3 runs 15 residues. V gave up 3 bases and J gave up 7 bases, with 16 bases separating them. CDR1 and CDR2 from the germline V gene are GTSNPN and SVGIG (reference sequence). The CDR3 nucleotides read TGTGCCTGGAGAGGGGGGGTGGTGGACAATTCACCCCTCCACTTT. Translating it yields CAWRGGVVDNSPLHF.

Worth noting for this clone: The identical CDR3 is also encoded by other nucleotide sequences in the sample. The genes are TRBV3-1 (or the pseudogene TRBV3-2) and TRBJ1-1; TRBD1 is a possible D gene (6 bases). V was clipped by 4 bases and J by 2 bases, with 20 bases between them. This CDR3 has 17 residues. The V gene's germline CDR1 is LGHDT and CDR2 YNNKEL (reference sequence). In DNA form, the CDR3 reads TGTGCCAGCAGCCGCCGCCTGGCAGGGGCCCTAAACACTGAAGCTTTCTTT. Translating it yields CASSRRLAGALNTEAFF.

The chain recombines TRBV19 with TRBJ1-2; the D gene is possibly TRBD1 (6 bases). This CDR3 is built from 13 residues. Germline V gene lookup returns CDR1 LNHDA and CDR2 SQIVND (reference sequence). The V end lost 3 bases, the J end lost 6 bases, and 11 bases lay between the germline ends. The CDR3 protein is CASSIVGANGYTF. CDR3 sequence (DNA): TGTGCCAGTAGTATTGTGGGGGCGAATGGCTACACCTTC.

This chain links TRBV15 with TRBJ1-3; no clear D gene. Deletions cut 0 bases from V and 2 bases from J, with 11 bases between. This CDR3 is built from 16 residues. In germline, CDR1 is LNHNV, CDR2 YYDKDF (reference sequence). The CDR3 DNA reads as TGTGCCACCAGCAGAGATGGCCGAAATACTGGAAACACCATATATTTT. Translation gives CATSRDGRNTGNTIYF.

The chain links TRBV5-1 to TRBJ1-6; tentatively, D is TRBD1 (6 bases). Trimming removed 3 bases from V and 7 bases from J, with 14 bases in between. From germline, CDR1 is SGHRS and CDR2 YFSETQ. The CDR3 contains 15 residues. The CDR3 region is CASSSTQGRNSPLHF. CDR3 DNA sequence: TGCGCCAGCAGCTCGACACAGGGTCGGAATTCACCCCTCCACTTT.

The rearrangement links TRBV10-3 to TRBJ2-1, with 7 bases lining up with TRBD1. Germline CDR1 reads ENHRY; CDR2 reads SYGVKD. This CDR3 contains 16 residues. J gave up 6 bases and V 2 bases, and 10 bases lay outside the gene matches. The CDR3 nucleotides read TGTGCCATCAGTGAGGGCCCATTTAGGACAGGCAATGAGCAGTTCTTC. This translates into CAISEGPFRTGNEQFF.

This clone showed up just a few times. This chain links TRBV2 with TRBJ2-3; either TRBD1 or TRBD2 may fit D (5 bases each). The CDR3 spans 11 residues. The V end lost 8 bases, the J end lost 8 bases, and 11 bases lay between the germline ends. Germline V CDR1 and CDR2: SNHLY, FYNNEI. The CDR3 sequence: CASATRGTQYF. The CDR3 bases are TGTGCCAGCGCTACTAGGGGTACGCAGTATTTT. Together with reference TRBV2 and TRBJ2-3, the CDR3 gives the full variable domain: EPEVTQTPSHQVTQMGQEVILRCVPISNHLYFYWYRQILGQKVEFLVSFYNNEISEKSEIFDDQFSVERPDGSNFTLKIRSTKLEDSAMYFCASATRGTQYFGPGTRLTVL.

The chain has TRBV2 and TRBJ1-5; TRBD1 aligns across 7 bases. The CDR3 is 14 residues long. The germline V gene has CDR1 SNHLY and CDR2 FYNNEI. Germline trimming cut 9 bases from V and 5 bases from J; bases unmatched to any gene: 10. DNA for the CDR3: TGTGCCAGTAGGGACAGCTATAGGGATCAGCCCCAGCATTTT. This translates into CASRDSYRDQPQHF.

The CDR3 is CSVAGSGISYNEQFF. The CDR3 nucleotides are TGCAGCGTTGCGGGTAGCGGGATCTCCTACAATGAGCAGTTCTTC. The V gene is TRBV29-1, the J gene TRBJ2-1, with TRBD2 identical over 8 bases. The CDR3 consists of 15 residues. Germline V gene data show CDR1 as SQVTM and CDR2 as ANQGSEA. Germline trimming cut 4 bases from V and 0 bases from J; bases unmatched to any gene: 5.

V is TRBV6-5 and J is TRBJ1-5; the D is unclear. The germline V gene has CDR1 MNHEY and CDR2 SVGAGI. The CDR3 contains 14 residues. Trimming cost V 4 bases and J 0 bases, with 7 bases left between them. The CDR3 spells CASSLQYSNQPQHF. CDR3 coding DNA: TGTGCCAGCAGTTTACAATATAGCAATCAGCCCCAGCATTTT.

The chain combines TRBV2 with TRBJ1-5, with 9 bases fitting TRBD1. The CDR3 is 17 residues long. J was trimmed by 0 bases and V by 6 bases; bases with no gene match: 9. Germline V gene data show CDR1 as SNHLY and CDR2 as FYNNEI. This CDR3 reads CASRPTGGLYSNQPQHF. CDR3 bases: TGTGCCAGCAGACCCACAGGGGGCCTCTATAGCAATCAGCCCCAGCATTTT.

V and J are TRBV5-1 and TRBJ2-7; maybe TRBD1 (5 bases). CDR3 size: 14 residues. Germline assignment: CDR1 SGHRS and CDR2 YFSETQ. V was trimmed by 6 bases and J by 1 base, leaving 14 bases between them. The CDR3 DNA follows: TGCGCCAGCAAAGAACAGGTGTCGTCCTACGAGCAGTACTTC. It is translated as CASKEQVSSYEQYF. The complete variable domain, with remaining parts taken from reference TRBV5-1 and TRBJ2-7, reads KAGVTQTPRYLIKTRGQQVTLSCSPISGHRSVSWYQQTPGQGLQFLFEYFSETQRNKGNFPGRFSGRQFSNSRSEMNVSTLELGDSALYLCASKEQVSSYEQYFGPGTRLTVT.

This clone was found a few times. The chain has TRBV27 and TRBJ1-6, with 7 bases fitting TRBD1. CDR1 and CDR2 from the germline V gene are MNHEY and SMNVEV (reference sequence). The CDR3 has 15 amino acids. Germline trimming cut 8 bases from V and 5 bases from J; bases unmatched to any gene: 9. The CDR3 DNA is TGTGCCAGCCATCCGAGGGGACAGCATAATTCACCCCTCCACTTT. It yields the protein CASHPRGQHNSPLHF.

This clone was detected only once. The chain employs TRBV5-4 and TRBJ2-3, with 10 bases lining up with TRBD2. The ends lost 4 bases at V and 0 bases at J; junction bases unmatched: 11. The CDR3 runs 18 residues. In germline, CDR1 is SGHNT, CDR2 YYREEE (reference sequence). CDR3 in amino acids: CASSLRASGGSSTDTQYF. The CDR3 region has the DNA TGTGCCAGCAGCCTTCGGGCTAGCGGGGGATCTAGCACAGATACGCAGTATTTT.

The chain is built from TRBV2 and TRBJ2-5; the match to TRBD1 covers 7 bases. Germline lookup yields CDR1 SNHLY and CDR2 FYNNEI. This CDR3 region has 15 residues. The junction had 6 bases not matched to a gene; V was cut back by 3 bases and J by 2 bases. The CDR3 is CASSDQDRPQETQYF. CDR3 coding DNA: TGTGCCAGCAGTGATCAGGACAGGCCACAAGAGACCCAGTACTTC.

The J gene is TRBJ1-5, the V gene TRBV7-9; 8 nucleotides agree with TRBD1. V was clipped by 1 base and J by 0 bases; unmatched bases: 8. CDR3 length equals 18 residues. From germline, CDR1 is SEHNR and CDR2 FQNEAQ (reference sequence). CDR3 region: CASSLDPGQGNSNQPQHF. In nucleotides, the CDR3 is TGTGCCAGCAGCTTAGATCCCGGACAGGGAAATAGCAATCAGCCCCAGCATTTT.

This clone was counted between two and nine times. The gene calls are TRBV5-4 and TRBJ1-1, with 9 bases that match TRBD1. CDR3 length equals 17 residues. Germline CDR1 reads SGHNT; CDR2 reads YYREEE (reference sequence). Losses at the gene ends were 6 bases for V and 7 bases for J; bases not matched to a gene: 19. The CDR3: CASKTGQGLDIRSEAFF. DNA for the CDR3: TGTGCCAGCAAAACCGGACAGGGGTTAGATATCCGAAGTGAAGCTTTCTTT.

V gene TRBV15 combines with J gene TRBJ2-7, with D hard to call. From germline, CDR1 is LNHNV and CDR2 YYDKDF (reference sequence). V was clipped by 3 bases and J by 2 bases, with 8 bases between them. This CDR3 spans 13 amino acids. The CDR3 region has the DNA TGTGCCACCAGCAGGCGGCAGACCTACGAGCAGTACTTC. Its protein is CATSRRQTYEQYF.

V and J are TRBV5-8 and TRBJ2-2; 10 positions agree with TRBD1. Germline CDR1 and CDR2: SGHTS and YDEGEE. The CDR3 is 17 residues long. V shed 4 bases, J shed 8 bases, and the junction held 14 bases outside the gene matches. The CDR3 sequence: CASSPPGQGLPLGELFF. In DNA, the CDR3 is TGTGCCAGCAGCCCCCCGGGACAGGGGCTGCCTTTGGGGGAGCTGTTTTTT. The complete variable domain, with remaining parts taken from reference TRBV5-8 and TRBJ2-2, reads EAGVTQSPTHLIKTRGQQATLRCSPISGHTSVYWYQQALGLGLQFLLWYDEGEERNRGNFPPRFSGRQFPNYSSELNVNALELEDSALYLCASSPPGQGLPLGELFFGEGSRLTVL.

The V and J genes are TRBV19 and TRBJ2-1, with 8 bases matching TRBD2. The CDR3 runs 13 residues. V lost 5 bases to trimming and J lost 5 bases; unmatched junction nucleotides: 2. The germline V gene encodes CDR1 LNHDA and CDR2 SQIVND (reference sequence). The chain's CDR3 is CASSSAGDNEQFF. CDR3 in DNA: TGTGCCAGTAGTTCAGCGGGGGACAATGAGCAGTTCTTC. The whole variable domain, filled in from reference TRBV19 and TRBJ2-1, reads DGGITQSPKYLFRKEGQNVTLSCEQNLNHDAMYWYRQDPGQGLRLIYYSQIVNDFQKGDIAEGYSVSREKKESFPLTVTSAQKNPTAFYLCASSSAGDNEQFFGPGTRLTVL.

The chain joins TRBV7-9 to TRBJ2-2, with D possibly TRBD2 on 6 matching bases. Germline assignment: CDR1 SEHNR and CDR2 FQNEAQ (reference sequence). The CDR3 is made up of 15 amino acids. V lost 3 bases and J lost 1, with 9 bases in between. The chain's CDR3 is CASSFGTLNTGELFF. CDR3 bases: TGTGCCAGCAGCTTCGGGACTCTGAACACCGGGGAGCTGTTTTTT.